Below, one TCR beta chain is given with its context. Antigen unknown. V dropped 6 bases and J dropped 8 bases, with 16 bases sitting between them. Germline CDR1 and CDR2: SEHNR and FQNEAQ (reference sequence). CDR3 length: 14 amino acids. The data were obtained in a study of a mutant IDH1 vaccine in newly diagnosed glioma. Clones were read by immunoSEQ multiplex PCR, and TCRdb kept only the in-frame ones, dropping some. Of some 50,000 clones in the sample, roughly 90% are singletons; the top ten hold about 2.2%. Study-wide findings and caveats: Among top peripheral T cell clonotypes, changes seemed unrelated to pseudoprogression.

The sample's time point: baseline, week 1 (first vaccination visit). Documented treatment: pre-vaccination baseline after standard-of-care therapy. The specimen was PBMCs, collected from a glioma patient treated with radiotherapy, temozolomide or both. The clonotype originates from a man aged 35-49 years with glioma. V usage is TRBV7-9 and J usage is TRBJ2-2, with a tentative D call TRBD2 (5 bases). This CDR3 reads CASRPTPGGGELFF. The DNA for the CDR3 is TGTGCCAGCAGACCAACCCCTGGCGGGGGGGAGCTGTTTTTT.